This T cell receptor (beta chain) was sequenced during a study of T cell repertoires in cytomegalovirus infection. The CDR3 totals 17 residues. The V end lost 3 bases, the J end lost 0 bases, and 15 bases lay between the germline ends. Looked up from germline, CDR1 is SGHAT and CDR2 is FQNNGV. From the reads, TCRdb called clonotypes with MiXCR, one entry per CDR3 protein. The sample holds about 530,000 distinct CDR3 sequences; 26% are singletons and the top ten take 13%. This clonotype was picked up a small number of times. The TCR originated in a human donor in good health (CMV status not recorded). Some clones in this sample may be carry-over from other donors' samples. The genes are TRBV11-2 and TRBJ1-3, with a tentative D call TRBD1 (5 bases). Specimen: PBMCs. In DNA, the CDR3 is TGTGCCAGCAGCTTGTGGGGTCGGGGGAGCTCTGGAAACACCATATATTTT. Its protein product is CASSLWGRGSSGNTIYF.